This TCR beta chain was captured in a study of a mutant IDH1 vaccine in newly diagnosed glioma. Study-level background: During weeks 1, 3, 5, 7, 11, 15, 19 and 23, patients received eight vaccinations.

This table comes from immunoSEQ multiplex PCR, and its TCRdb copy is limited to in-frame clones, with some not included. This table has fewer than 30,000 clones, roughly 80% appearing once. The CDR3 covers 13 residues. V was pared by 6 bases and J by 3 bases, with 4 bases of the junction left unmatched. CDR1 is ENHRY and CDR2 is SYGVKD in the germline V gene. Time point described: week 23, last vaccination. With topical imiquimod, each dose of the vaccine consisted of 300 ug of mutant IDH1 20-mer peptide. New WHO grade 3 or 4 astrocytomas that were IDH1-mutant and ATRX-lost had been found in donors. Turning to this clone: Its matching antigen is unknown.

This TCR was recovered from a young woman with glioma. The chain carries TRBV10-3 and TRBJ1-2; 7 nucleotides match TRBD1. The sample consisted of PBMCs, taken from a glioma patient whose treatment included an IDH1 peptide vaccine. For the CDR3, the DNA is TGTGCCATCAGGGTGGGGACAGACTATGGCTACACCTTC. The encoded protein is CAIRVGTDYGYTF.